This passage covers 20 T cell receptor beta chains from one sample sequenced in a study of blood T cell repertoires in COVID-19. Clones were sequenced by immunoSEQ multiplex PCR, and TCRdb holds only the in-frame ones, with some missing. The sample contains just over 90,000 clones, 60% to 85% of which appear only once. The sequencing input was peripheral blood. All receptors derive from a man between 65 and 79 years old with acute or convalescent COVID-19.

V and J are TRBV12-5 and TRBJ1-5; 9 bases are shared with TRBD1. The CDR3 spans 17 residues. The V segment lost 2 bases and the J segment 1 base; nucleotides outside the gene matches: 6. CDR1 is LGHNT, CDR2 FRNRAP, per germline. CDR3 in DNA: TGTGCTAGTGGTTTGACACAGGGGGCTGAGAGCAATCAGCCCCAGCATTTT. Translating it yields CASGLTQGAESNQPQHF.

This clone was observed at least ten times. Here the CDR3 reads CASSSQGANEQFF. CDR3 DNA: TGTGCCAGCAGCTCACAGGGGGCGAATGAGCAGTTCTTC. This rearrangement joins TRBV7-2 to TRBJ2-1, with 9 bases lining up with TRBD1. The ends lost 4 bases at V and 7 bases at J; junction bases unmatched: 2. Germline V gene sequence: CDR1 SGHTA, CDR2 FQGNSA. The length of the CDR3 is 13 residues.

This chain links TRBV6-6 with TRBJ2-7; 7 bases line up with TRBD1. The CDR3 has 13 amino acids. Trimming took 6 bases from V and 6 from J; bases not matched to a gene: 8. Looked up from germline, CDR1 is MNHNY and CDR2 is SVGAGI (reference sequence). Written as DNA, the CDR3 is TGTGCCAGCAGCTTTGACAGGGAGACCGAGCAGTACGTC. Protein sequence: CASSFDRETEQYV.

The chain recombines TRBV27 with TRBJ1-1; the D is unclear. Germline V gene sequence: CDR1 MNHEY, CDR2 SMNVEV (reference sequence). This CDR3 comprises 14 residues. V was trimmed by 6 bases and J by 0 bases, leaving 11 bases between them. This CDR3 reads CASRRTGLNTEAFF. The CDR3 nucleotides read TGTGCCAGCAGGCGGACGGGATTGAACACTGAAGCTTTCTTT.

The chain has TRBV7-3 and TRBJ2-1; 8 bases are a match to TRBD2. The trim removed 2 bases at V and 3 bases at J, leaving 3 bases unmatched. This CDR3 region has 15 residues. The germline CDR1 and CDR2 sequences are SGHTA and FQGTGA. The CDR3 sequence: CASSLAGGHYNEQFF. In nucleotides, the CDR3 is TGTGCCAGCAGCTTAGCGGGGGGCCACTACAATGAGCAGTTCTTC.

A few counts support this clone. DNA of the CDR3: TGCGCCAGCAGTCAGATGGGGACAGGGTATAATGAGCAGTTCTTC. It specifies CASSQMGTGYNEQFF. The rearrangement joins TRBV23-1 to TRBJ2-1; TRBD1 matches at 9 bases. TRBV23-1 is noted as an ORF with a role that remains uncertain. The CDR3 loop spans 15 amino acids. The V segment lost 3 bases and the J segment 7 bases; nucleotides outside the gene matches: 7.

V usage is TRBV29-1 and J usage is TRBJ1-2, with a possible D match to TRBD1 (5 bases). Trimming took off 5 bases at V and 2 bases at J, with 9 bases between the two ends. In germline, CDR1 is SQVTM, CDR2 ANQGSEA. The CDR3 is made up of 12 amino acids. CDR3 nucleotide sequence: TGCAGCGTTTGGACACAAAACTATGGCTACACCTTC. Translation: CSVWTQNYGYTF.

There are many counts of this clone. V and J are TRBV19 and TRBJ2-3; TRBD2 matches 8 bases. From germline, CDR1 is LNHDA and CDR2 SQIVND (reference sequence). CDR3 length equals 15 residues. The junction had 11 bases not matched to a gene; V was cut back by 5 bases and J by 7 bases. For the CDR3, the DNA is TGTGCCAGTAGTCCTCCCGGGACTAGGTCCTATACGCAGTATTTT. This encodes CASSPPGTRSYTQYF.

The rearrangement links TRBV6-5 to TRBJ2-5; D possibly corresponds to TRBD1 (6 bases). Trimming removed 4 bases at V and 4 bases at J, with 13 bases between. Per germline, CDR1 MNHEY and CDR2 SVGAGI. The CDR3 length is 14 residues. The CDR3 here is CASSLSGRGETQYF. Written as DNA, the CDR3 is TGTGCCAGCAGTTTATCCGGCAGGGGAGAGACCCAGTACTTC.

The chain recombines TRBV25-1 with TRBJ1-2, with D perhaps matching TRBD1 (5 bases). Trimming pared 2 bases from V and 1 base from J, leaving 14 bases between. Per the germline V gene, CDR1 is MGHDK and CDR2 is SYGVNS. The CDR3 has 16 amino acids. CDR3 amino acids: CASSEEEGLSNYGYTF. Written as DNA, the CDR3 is TGTGCCAGCAGTGAAGAGGAGGGGCTGAGTAACTATGGCTACACCTTC.

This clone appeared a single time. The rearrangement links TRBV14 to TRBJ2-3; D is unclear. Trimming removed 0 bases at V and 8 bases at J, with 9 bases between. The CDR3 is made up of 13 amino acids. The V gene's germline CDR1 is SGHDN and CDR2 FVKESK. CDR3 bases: TGTGCCAGCAGCCAAGATCTCAAAGCTACGCAGTATTTT. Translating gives CASSQDLKATQYF.

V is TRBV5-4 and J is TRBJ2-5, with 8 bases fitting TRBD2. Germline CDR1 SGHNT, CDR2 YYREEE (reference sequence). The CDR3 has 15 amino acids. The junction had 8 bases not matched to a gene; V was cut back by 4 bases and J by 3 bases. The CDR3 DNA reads TGTGCCAGCAGCCCAGCCGGGGGGGGGAAAGAGACCCAGTACTTC. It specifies CASSPAGGGKETQYF.

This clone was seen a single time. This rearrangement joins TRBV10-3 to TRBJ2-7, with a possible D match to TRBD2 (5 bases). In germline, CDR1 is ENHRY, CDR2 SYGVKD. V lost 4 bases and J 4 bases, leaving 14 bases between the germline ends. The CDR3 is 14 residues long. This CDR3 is CAISALPREYEQYF. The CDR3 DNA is TGTGCCATCAGTGCCCTCCCCCGGGAATACGAGCAGTACTTC.

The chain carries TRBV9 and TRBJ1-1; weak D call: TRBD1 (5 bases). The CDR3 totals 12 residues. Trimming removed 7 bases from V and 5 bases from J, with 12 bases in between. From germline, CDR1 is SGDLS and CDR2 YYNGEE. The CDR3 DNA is TGTGCCAGCTGGGGACTGGGGACTGAAGCTTTCTTT. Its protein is CASWGLGTEAFF.

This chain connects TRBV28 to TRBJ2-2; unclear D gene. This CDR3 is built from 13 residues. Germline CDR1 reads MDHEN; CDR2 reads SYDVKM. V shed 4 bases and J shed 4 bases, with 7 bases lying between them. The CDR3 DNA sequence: TGTGCCAGCAGTTATCTAGGCACCGGGGAGCTGTTTTTT. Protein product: CASSYLGTGELFF.

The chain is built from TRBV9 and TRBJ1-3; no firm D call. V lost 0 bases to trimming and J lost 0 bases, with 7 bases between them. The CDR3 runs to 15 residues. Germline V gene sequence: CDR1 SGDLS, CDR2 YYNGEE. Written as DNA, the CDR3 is TGTGCCAGCAGCGTAGCGGTCTTCTCTGGAAACACCATATATTTT. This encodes CASSVAVFSGNTIYF.

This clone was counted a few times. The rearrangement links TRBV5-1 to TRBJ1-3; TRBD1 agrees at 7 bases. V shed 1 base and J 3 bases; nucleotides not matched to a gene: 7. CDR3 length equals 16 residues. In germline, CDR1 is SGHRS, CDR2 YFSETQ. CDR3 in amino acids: CASSLMEGAIGNTIYF. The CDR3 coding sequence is TGCGCCAGCAGCTTGATGGAGGGGGCGATTGGAAACACCATATATTTT.

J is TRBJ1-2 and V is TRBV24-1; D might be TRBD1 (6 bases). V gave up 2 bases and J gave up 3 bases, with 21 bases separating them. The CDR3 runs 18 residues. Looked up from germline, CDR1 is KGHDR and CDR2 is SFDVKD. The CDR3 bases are TGTGCCACCAGTGATTCCCCTACCTTCGGCAGGGGATACTATGGCTACACCTTC. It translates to CATSDSPTFGRGYYGYTF.

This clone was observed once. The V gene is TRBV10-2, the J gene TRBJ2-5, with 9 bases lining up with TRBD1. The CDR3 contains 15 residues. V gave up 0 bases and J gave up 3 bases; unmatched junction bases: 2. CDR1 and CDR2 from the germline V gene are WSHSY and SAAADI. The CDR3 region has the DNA TGCGCCAGCAGTGAGTCAAGGACAGGGGAAGAGACCCAGTACTTC. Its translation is CASSESRTGEETQYF.

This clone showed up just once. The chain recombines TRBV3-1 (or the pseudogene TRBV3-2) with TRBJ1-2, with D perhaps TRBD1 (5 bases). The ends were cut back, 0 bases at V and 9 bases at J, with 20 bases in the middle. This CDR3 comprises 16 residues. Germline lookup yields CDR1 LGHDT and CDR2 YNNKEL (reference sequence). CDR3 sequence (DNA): TGTGCCAGCAGCCAAGATGCATCGCAGGGTAGAATTAGCTACACCTTC. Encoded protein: CASSQDASQGRISYTF.